The 24 T cell receptor beta chains below were found in one sample sequenced in a study of T cells in Graves' hyperthyroidism and ophthalmopathy. Amplification yielded TCR beta CDR3 regions, with RNA transcripts as the source. The primer set for the first-round RT-PCR of the TCR CDR3 was HTBI. Via MiXCR, TCRdb re-called the multiplex PCR reads, giving one row per CDR3 protein. In the table there are 300,000 or so distinct CDR3 sequences, around 20% of which are singletons. Sample: blood. These receptors all come from a woman between 45 and 60 years old with Graves' hyperthyroidism.

This clonotype has at least ten counts. The chain carries TRBV10-3 and TRBJ2-7; 12 nucleotides line up with TRBD2. Germline V gives CDR1 ENHRY, CDR2 SYGVKD. The CDR3 is 13 residues long. J gave up 6 bases and V 10 bases, and 7 bases lay outside the gene matches. The CDR3 coding sequence is TGTGCCACAAAGACTAGCGGGAGAGGCGAGCAGTACTTC. It is translated as CATKTSGRGEQYF.

This clonotype has a count of ten or more. The V call is TRBV20-1, the J call TRBJ2-1; tentative D call: TRBD1 (6 bases). V lost 0 bases and J lost 6, with 9 bases in between. The CDR3 is made up of 13 amino acids. The V gene's germline CDR1 is DFQATT and CDR2 SNEGSKA (reference sequence). This chain's CDR3 is CSARDQGRNEQFF. Here the CDR3 DNA reads TGCAGTGCTAGAGACCAGGGGCGCAATGAGCAGTTCTTC.

This clonotype was seen many times. The CDR3 coding sequence is TGTGCCAGCAGCCCAATTTGGGGGGCTGGGGAGACCCAGTACTTC. This sequence encodes CASSPIWGAGETQYF. V gene TRBV28 combines with J gene TRBJ2-5; TRBD1 or TRBD2 may be the D gene (6 bases each). Germline V CDR1 and CDR2: MDHEN, SYDVKM. This CDR3 has 15 amino acids. Trimming took 6 bases from V and 5 from J, leaving 19 bases between them.

As to this clonotype: A much larger clonotype is one base distant, so this may be a read error. DNA for the CDR3: TGTGCCAGCAGCTCAGGGGGGGCAGGCCCGAGCACTGAAGCTTTCTTT. Protein sequence: CASSSGGAGPSTEAFF. The gene calls are TRBV11-3 and TRBJ1-1; 7 positions agree with TRBD1. V was pared by 4 bases and J by 4 bases, with 12 bases of the junction left unmatched. The CDR3 extends over 16 amino acids. Germline CDR1 reads SGHNT; CDR2 reads YENEEA. The full variable domain, its missing parts supplied by reference TRBV11-3 and TRBJ1-1, is EAGVVQSPRYKIIEKKQPVAFWCNPISGHNTLYWYLQNLGQGPELLIRYENEEAVDDSQLPKDRFSAERLKGVDSTLKIQPAELGDSAVYLCASSSGGAGPSTEAFFGQGTRLTVV.

The chain has TRBV20-1 and TRBJ1-5; D perhaps matches TRBD1 (5 bases). Germline V lookup: CDR1 DFQATT, CDR2 SNEGSKA (reference sequence). V lost 1 base and J lost 1, with 17 bases in between. The CDR3 is 17 residues long. CDR3 residues: CSARGFNFAGSNQPQHF. In DNA form, the CDR3 reads TGCAGTGCTAGAGGATTTAACTTTGCAGGGAGCAATCAGCCCCAGCATTTT.

The chain has TRBV14 and TRBJ2-5; D is perhaps TRBD2 (6 bases). Germline loops: CDR1 SGHDN, CDR2 FVKESK. This CDR3 has 14 amino acids. The germline V and J ends were trimmed by 2 bases and 4 bases, with 11 bases remaining between them. Here the CDR3 reads CASSQPRELETQYF. DNA of the CDR3: TGTGCCAGCAGCCAACCCCGGGAGCTAGAGACCCAGTACTTC.

This clonotype has ten or more counts. The genes are TRBV11-3 and TRBJ2-3; tentative D call: TRBD1 (6 bases). The CDR3 extends over 13 amino acids. The ends were cut back, 4 bases at V and 4 bases at J, with 9 bases in the middle. CDR1 and CDR2 (germline): SGHNT, YENEEA. The CDR3 DNA is TGTGCCAGCAGCTCGAGACAGGCAGATACGCAGTATTTT. This gives the protein CASSSRQADTQYF.

The rearrangement links TRBV28 to TRBJ1-2; D ambiguous. Germline assignment: CDR1 MDHEN and CDR2 SYDVKM. The V and J ends lost 7 bases and 4 bases respectively, with 16 bases between them. The CDR3 sequence is 14 residues long. The CDR3 sequence: CASMWSGVRYGYTF. The CDR3 coding sequence is TGTGCCAGCATGTGGTCGGGTGTCCGCTATGGCTACACCTTC.

CDR3 nucleotides: TGTGCCAGCAGTGAGGGTAGCGGTAGTCAAGAGACCCAGTACTTC. Translation: CASSEGSGSQETQYF. The V gene is TRBV6-4, the J gene TRBJ2-5, with D perhaps matching TRBD2 (6 bases). The CDR3 spans 15 residues. The germline V gene encodes CDR1 MRHNA and CDR2 SNTAGT. V shed 3 bases and J shed 2 bases, with 13 bases lying between them.

This clonotype was recorded once. The V and J genes are TRBV12-3 or TRBV12-4 and TRBJ2-3; 10 bases are shared with TRBD2. V lost 6 bases and J lost 4; bases outside the gene matches: 19. The length of the CDR3 is 19 residues. CDR3 coding DNA: TGTGCCAGCAGCCAAGATCGGCTAGCGGGAGTCTATTTGGCAGATACGCAGTATTTT. This translates into CASSQDRLAGVYLADTQYF.

This clonotype has a handful of counts. J is TRBJ2-1 and V is TRBV14; TRBD1 is a possible D gene (6 bases). The CDR3 spans 19 residues. Germline lookup yields CDR1 SGHDN and CDR2 FVKESK. V was clipped by 0 bases and J by 0 bases, with 18 bases between them. CDR3 protein: CASSQDPWDTSSSYNEQFF. The DNA of the CDR3 is TGTGCCAGCAGCCAAGATCCCTGGGACACATCGAGCTCCTACAATGAGCAGTTCTTC.

In this sample, this clonotype turned up many times. The genes are TRBV28 and TRBJ1-3; possibly TRBD1 for D (5 bases). This CDR3 spans 13 amino acids. CDR1 is MDHEN and CDR2 is SYDVKM in the germline V gene. V was clipped by 5 bases and J by 8 bases, with 13 bases between them. In DNA, the CDR3 is TGTGCCAGCAGTCGCCCGCCGGGGGACACCATATATTTT. It translates to CASSRPPGDTIYF.

Ten or more counts support this clonotype. This chain uses TRBV20-1 with TRBJ2-2; perhaps TRBD2 as D (6 bases). The CDR3 covers 16 residues. The germline CDR1 and CDR2 sequences are DFQATT and SNEGSKA (reference sequence). Trimming took 3 bases from V and 7 from J, leaving 21 bases between them. DNA for the CDR3: TGCAGTGCTAGTGACGGCTTAGCGGTCAAAGGCGGGGAGCTGTTTTTT. It codes for CSASDGLAVKGGELFF.

This clonotype was counted many times. The CDR3: CASSLVNFADTQYF. DNA of the CDR3: TGTGCCAGCAGCTTAGTAAACTTCGCAGATACGCAGTATTTT. The rearrangement joins TRBV7-2 to TRBJ2-3; D ambiguous. This CDR3 has 14 residues. Germline CDR1 is SGHTA and CDR2 is FQGNSA. With 1 base removed from V and 4 bases from J, the gap between germline ends came to 9 bases.

This clonotype was found many times. The chain couples TRBV29-1 to TRBJ2-5, with TRBD2 matching 13 bases. This CDR3 is built from 16 residues. Germline loops: CDR1 SQVTM, CDR2 ANQGSEA. With 6 bases clipped from V and 1 base from J, the junction kept 8 bases outside the gene matches. The chain's CDR3 is CSVSGLAGIFQETQYF. The DNA for the CDR3 is TGCAGCGTGTCGGGACTAGCGGGAATATTCCAAGAGACCCAGTACTTC.

J is TRBJ2-7 and V is TRBV4-1; either TRBD1 or TRBD2 may supply D (5 bases each). V lost 2 bases to trimming and J lost 2 bases, with 25 bases between them. CDR1 is MGHRA, CDR2 YSYEKL, per germline. The CDR3 has 19 residues. CDR3 protein: CASSQLVKNPVGAPYEQYF. As DNA, the CDR3 is TGCGCCAGCAGCCAACTCGTTAAAAATCCTGTCGGGGCTCCCTACGAGCAGTACTTC.

This clonotype was recorded at least ten times. V is TRBV11-1 and J is TRBJ1-1; TRBD1 matches 7 bases. V was clipped by 1 base and J by 1 base; unmatched bases: 6. Germline values: CDR1 SGHAT, CDR2 FQDESV (reference sequence). The CDR3 totals 16 residues. In DNA form, the CDR3 reads TGTGCCAGCAGCTTAGGCCCGGACAGGCCGAACACTGAAGCTTTCTTT. This encodes CASSLGPDRPNTEAFF.

This clonotype was counted many times. This chain uses TRBV19 with TRBJ1-2; D gene ambiguous. V lost 1 base, J lost 5 bases, and 11 bases lay in between. The CDR3 runs 14 residues. The V gene's germline CDR1 is LNHDA and CDR2 SQIVND (reference sequence). The CDR3 spells CASSIGREAYGYTF. Here the CDR3 DNA reads TGTGCCAGTAGTATAGGCCGTGAGGCGTATGGCTACACCTTC.

This clonotype was observed at least ten times. The chain joins TRBV30 to TRBJ2-5; TRBD1 matches at 8 bases. CDR1 and CDR2 (germline): GTSNPN, SVGIG (reference sequence). V shed 5 bases, J shed 4 bases, and the junction held 6 bases outside the gene matches. The CDR3 runs to 13 residues. CDR3 bases: TGTGCCTGGGGACAGGGTAGTGGAGAGACCCAGTACTTC. The encoded protein is CAWGQGSGETQYF.

The J gene is TRBJ2-1, the V gene TRBV19; 8 positions agree with TRBD2. Germline-derived CDR1 and CDR2 are LNHDA and SQIVND (reference sequence). J was trimmed by 3 bases and V by 4 bases; bases with no gene match: 8. This CDR3 is 16 amino acids long. Here the CDR3 reads CASSKGLEGYYNEQFF. Written as DNA, the CDR3 is TGTGCCAGTAGTAAGGGACTAGAGGGGTACTACAATGAGCAGTTCTTC.

This clonotype was observed at least ten times. In DNA, the CDR3 is TGTGCCAGCAGTTACAAGGGACCACTGACAGATACGCAGTATTTT. This translates into CASSYKGPLTDTQYF. V is TRBV6-5 and J is TRBJ2-3; D is perhaps TRBD1 or TRBD2 (5 bases each). Trimming shortened V by 2 bases and J by 3 bases, and 12 bases separated the two germline ends. The CDR3 spans 15 residues. Germline CDR1 and CDR2: MNHEY and SVGAGI.

This clonotype was counted a few times. V gene TRBV9 combines with J gene TRBJ2-2; TRBD1 is a possible D gene (7 bases). V lost 1 base to trimming and J lost 1 base, with 8 bases between them. This CDR3 is built from 15 residues. CDR1 is SGDLS, CDR2 YYNGEE, per germline. This chain's CDR3 is CASSVQGGNTGELFF. The DNA of the CDR3 is TGTGCCAGCAGCGTACAGGGGGGGAACACCGGGGAGCTGTTTTTT.

This clonotype was detected only once. V usage is TRBV2 and J usage is TRBJ2-1; 7 bases fit TRBD2. This CDR3 region has 15 residues. The trim removed 6 bases at V and 8 bases at J, leaving 13 bases unmatched. CDR1 is SNHLY and CDR2 is FYNNEI in the germline V gene. The CDR3 protein is CASSSIGGSNYEQFF. CDR3 nucleotide sequence: TGTGCCAGCAGCTCAATCGGCGGGAGTAACTATGAGCAGTTCTTC.

The chain recombines TRBV4-2 with TRBJ1-6; 7 positions match TRBD1. The junction had 10 bases not matched to a gene; V was cut back by 0 bases and J by 8 bases. Germline V gene lookup returns CDR1 LGHNA and CDR2 YNFKEQ. The CDR3 contains 17 residues. The CDR3 here is CASSQEPGGVADSPLHF. In DNA form, the CDR3 reads TGTGCCAGCAGCCAAGAACCAGGGGGGGTAGCGGATTCACCCCTCCACTTT.